These 24 T cell receptor beta chains came from one sample sequenced in a study of control samples from healthy donors and cancer patients. TCRdb's table, derived via immunoSEQ multiplex PCR, lists solely in-frame clones and lacks some. The repertoire holds approximately 90,000 clones, with approximately 88% as singletons. Input material: PBMCs. The receptors here all came from a man aged 65 to 85 with lung cancer.

The CDR3 DNA sequence: TGTGCCAGCAGCCAAGGTCCTAGCGGGGGTCACGAGCAGTACTTC. It translates to CASSQGPSGGHEQYF. The rearrangement links TRBV3-1 (or the pseudogene TRBV3-2) to TRBJ2-7; 10 bases fit TRBD2. V shed 1 base, J shed 5 bases, and the junction held 5 bases outside the gene matches. Germline values: CDR1 LGHDT, CDR2 YNNKEL (reference sequence). The CDR3 length is 15 residues.

The chain couples TRBV10-1 to TRBJ2-1; D is undetermined. V was clipped by 6 bases and J by 1 base, with 10 bases between them. The CDR3 runs to 14 residues. Germline CDR1 reads WNHNN; CDR2 reads SYGVQD (reference sequence). Written as DNA, the CDR3 is TGCGCCAGCAGCCAAGGAAGGTCCTACAATGAGCAGTTCTTC. Translated, it gives CASSQGRSYNEQFF.

The V and J genes are TRBV4-2 and TRBJ1-6; 9 nucleotides align to TRBD1. Germline-derived CDR1 and CDR2 are LGHNA and YNFKEQ. This CDR3 is built from 18 residues. The junction had 11 bases not matched to a gene; V was cut back by 1 base and J by 7 bases. CDR3: CASSQGGDPGQGNSPLHF. CDR3 nucleotide sequence: TGTGCCAGCAGCCAAGGAGGGGATCCGGGACAGGGAAATTCACCCCTCCACTTT.

CDR3 protein: CASSTGPGTSGGVWTDTQYF. The DNA for the CDR3 is TGTGCCAGCAGCACAGGGCCCGGGACTAGCGGGGGAGTTTGGACAGATACGCAGTATTTT. The chain carries TRBV5-4 and TRBJ2-3; TRBD2 agrees at 14 bases. The CDR3 extends over 20 amino acids. Looked up from germline, CDR1 is SGHNT and CDR2 is YYREEE (reference sequence). V lost 4 bases to trimming and J lost 3 bases; unmatched junction nucleotides: 16. The whole variable domain, remainder taken from reference TRBV5-4 and TRBJ2-3, is ETGVTQSPTHLIKTRGQQVTLRCSSQSGHNTVSWYQQALGQGPQFIFQYYREEENGRGNFPPRFSGLQFPNYSSELNVNALELDDSALYLCASSTGPGTSGGVWTDTQYFGPGTRLTVL.

The sample holds a few counts of this clone. This chain joins TRBV4-2 and TRBJ1-2; TRBD1 matches 9 bases. V lost 5 bases, J lost 1 base, and 8 bases stayed unmatched. Germline V gene data show CDR1 as LGHNA and CDR2 as YNFKEQ. The CDR3 has 16 residues. The CDR3 region has the DNA TGTGCCAGCAGCGAACGGCAGACAGGGGGTAACTATGGCTACACCTTC. Translation: CASSERQTGGNYGYTF.

V and J are TRBV12-5 and TRBJ1-1; unclear D gene. This CDR3 comprises 12 residues. V lost 7 bases and J lost 3, with 9 bases in between. Germline V CDR1 and CDR2: LGHNT, FRNRAP. This CDR3 reads CASAVVDTEAFF. In DNA form, the CDR3 reads TGTGCTAGTGCCGTCGTGGACACTGAAGCTTTCTTT. Together with reference TRBV12-5 and TRBJ1-1, the CDR3 gives the full variable domain: DARVTQTPRHKVTEMGQEVTMRCQPILGHNTVFWYRQTMMQGLELLAYFRNRAPLDDSGMPKDRFSAEMPDATLATLKIQPSEPRDSAVYFCASAVVDTEAFFGQGTRLTVV.

The CDR3 DNA reads TGCGCCAGCACCCATAGCGGCGGCTCCTACAATGAGCAGTTCTTC. This sequence encodes CASTHSGGSYNEQFF. The chain links TRBV5-1 to TRBJ2-1, with D tentatively TRBD2 (6 bases). Germline values: CDR1 SGHRS, CDR2 YFSETQ. The V and J ends lost 6 bases and 0 bases respectively, with 13 bases between them. The CDR3 has 15 amino acids.

CDR3 sequence: CASSPLGGGGEKLFF. DNA of the CDR3: TGTGCCAGTAGTCCTCTGGGGGGAGGAGGAGAAAAACTGTTTTTT. The rearrangement links TRBV19 to TRBJ1-4; TRBD1 might be the D (5 bases). CDR3 size: 15 residues. Trimming removed 5 bases at V and 8 bases at J, with 18 bases between. CDR1 and CDR2 (germline): LNHDA, SQIVND (reference sequence).

This clone has a handful of counts. V and J are TRBV30 and TRBJ2-6; tentative D call: TRBD1 (5 bases). Germline CDR1 and CDR2: GTSNPN and SVGIG (reference sequence). The V and J ends lost 3 bases and 0 bases respectively, with 21 bases between them. The CDR3 has 19 amino acids. CDR3 sequence reads: CAWSPSTGLPLSGANVLTF. The CDR3 region has the DNA TGTGCCTGGAGCCCAAGCACAGGCCTGCCCCTCTCTGGGGCCAACGTCCTGACTTTC.

V usage is TRBV5-6 and J usage is TRBJ1-2; 9 bases are shared with TRBD1. Germline values: CDR1 SGHDT, CDR2 YYEEEE. Trimming took 3 bases from V and 8 from J; bases not matched to a gene: 8. This CDR3 spans 14 amino acids. The CDR3 is CASSWRGQGNGYTF. The CDR3 bases are TGTGCCAGCAGCTGGAGGGGACAGGGAAACGGCTACACCTTC.

The CDR3 protein is CASSLAAGDEAFF. CDR3 DNA sequence: TGTGCCAGCAGCTTAGCGGCAGGGGATGAAGCTTTCTTT. The chain combines TRBV7-9 with TRBJ1-1, with D perhaps matching TRBD1 (6 bases). With 0 bases removed from V and 7 bases from J, the gap between germline ends came to 9 bases. This CDR3 contains 13 residues. Germline-derived CDR1 and CDR2 are SEHNR and FQNEAQ (reference sequence).

This clone has only one observation. CDR3 loop: CASSPSTRNTGELFF. CDR3 bases: TGTGCCAGCTCACCTTCTACGAGAAACACCGGGGAGCTGTTTTTT. The V call is TRBV18, the J call TRBJ2-2; D is uncertain. CDR3 size: 15 residues. Per the germline V gene, CDR1 is KGHSH and CDR2 is LQKENI. V was cut by 3 bases and J by 2 bases, with 10 bases left in between.

The chain links TRBV15 to TRBJ1-1; TRBD1 is a possible D gene (6 bases). The CDR3 spans 16 residues. Trimming took 1 base from V and 7 from J, leaving 19 bases between them. Germline V gives CDR1 LNHNV, CDR2 YYDKDF (reference sequence). CDR3 coding DNA: TGTGCCACCAGCAGAGCAGTTGGGACATCATTGGGTGAAGCTTTCTTT. Protein product: CATSRAVGTSLGEAFF.

This clone was seen just once. The chain carries TRBV11-2 and TRBJ2-3, with unresolved D. Trimming removed 0 bases at V and 3 bases at J, with 10 bases between. This CDR3 contains 15 residues. In germline, CDR1 is SGHAT, CDR2 FQNNGV. The CDR3 is CASSLESRQTDTQYF. CDR3 sequence (DNA): TGTGCCAGCAGCTTAGAAAGCAGGCAAACAGATACGCAGTATTTT.

The rearrangement links TRBV27 to TRBJ2-1; TRBD2 matches at 15 bases. The trim removed 3 bases at V and 4 bases at J, leaving 7 bases unmatched. The V gene's germline CDR1 is MNHEY and CDR2 SMNVEV (reference sequence). This CDR3 has 18 residues. Here the CDR3 reads CASSFGLAGGPGYNEQFF. The CDR3 DNA sequence: TGTGCCAGCAGTTTCGGACTAGCGGGGGGGCCTGGGTACAATGAGCAGTTCTTC.

This clone showed up just once. The V gene is TRBV6-6, the J gene TRBJ2-1, with a tentative D call TRBD2 (6 bases). This CDR3 is 15 amino acids long. The V end was cut by 6 bases, the J end by 9 bases, with 21 bases between. Germline V lookup: CDR1 MNHNY, CDR2 SVGAGI (reference sequence). CDR3 sequence: CASRRSGLDHAEQFF. The CDR3, as DNA: TGTGCCAGCAGGCGATCGGGACTGGATCACGCTGAGCAGTTCTTC.

J is TRBJ2-1 and V is TRBV4-3; D is undetermined. Germline V gene sequence: CDR1 LGHNA, CDR2 YSLEER. This CDR3 contains 13 residues. Between the trimmed V and J ends, which lost 1 base and 8 bases, there was a span of 9 bases. For the CDR3, the DNA is TGCGCCAGCAGCCAAGTAAACGGGCATGAGCAGTTCTTC. Protein: CASSQVNGHEQFF.

This clone has only a few counts. The J gene is TRBJ2-7, the V gene TRBV5-6; D unresolved. CDR1 is SGHDT, CDR2 YYEEEE, per germline. The V end was cut by 2 bases, the J end by 2 bases, with 5 bases between. This CDR3 region has 12 residues. CDR3 sequence: CASSFQTYEQYF. CDR3 bases: TGTGCCAGCAGCTTTCAGACCTACGAGCAGTACTTC.

V usage is TRBV11-3 and J usage is TRBJ2-7; 7 bases are shared with TRBD1. Unmatched junction bases numbered 7, after V lost 6 bases and J lost 5 bases. The CDR3 has 13 residues. Germline V gene sequence: CDR1 SGHNT, CDR2 YENEEA. CDR3: CASRRGPGDEQYF. For the CDR3, the DNA is TGTGCCAGCAGGAGGGGGCCAGGCGACGAGCAGTACTTC.

This clone came up a few times. The chain carries TRBV24-1 and TRBJ2-5; D tentatively fits TRBD1 or TRBD2 (5 bases each). Germline-derived CDR1 and CDR2 are KGHDR and SFDVKD. This CDR3 has 17 amino acids. V dropped 1 base and J dropped 3 bases, with 17 bases sitting between them. As DNA, the CDR3 is TGTGCCACCAGTGATTTAGAAGGGCAGGGAGAAAAAGAGACCCAGTACTTC. Protein: CATSDLEGQGEKETQYF.

The sample holds one count of this clone. The V and J genes are TRBV6-6 and TRBJ2-7; TRBD1 aligns across 8 bases. Germline V gives CDR1 MNHNY, CDR2 SVGAGI (reference sequence). The V and J ends lost 6 bases and 2 bases, in that order; junction bases with no gene match: 9. The CDR3 is made up of 15 amino acids. CDR3 protein: CASRLEQGETYEQYF. DNA for the CDR3: TGTGCCAGCAGACTGGAACAGGGGGAGACCTACGAGCAGTACTTC.

The V call is TRBV30, the J call TRBJ2-7; D perhaps matches TRBD2 (7 bases). Germline assignment: CDR1 GTSNPN and CDR2 SVGIG (reference sequence). The CDR3 is 16 amino acids. The V end lost 1 base, the J end lost 3 bases, and 19 bases lay between the germline ends. The CDR3 is CAWSGDGGGANYEQYF. The CDR3 DNA follows: TGTGCCTGGAGTGGCGATGGAGGGGGGGCCAACTACGAGCAGTACTTC. Full variable domain (rest looked up from reference TRBV30 and TRBJ2-7): SQTIHQWPATLVQPVGSPLSLECTVEGTSNPNLYWYRQAAGRGLQLLFYSVGIGQISSEVPQNLSASRPQDRQFILSSKKLLLSDSGFYLCAWSGDGGGANYEQYFGPGTRLTVT.

The V and J genes are TRBV19 and TRBJ1-5; unclear D gene. Germline V gene sequence: CDR1 LNHDA, CDR2 SQIVND (reference sequence). CDR3 length: 13 amino acids. V was pared by 9 bases and J by 3 bases, with 12 bases between. The CDR3 spells CASLGGVNQPQHF. CDR3 sequence (DNA): TGTGCCAGCTTGGGTGGAGTCAATCAGCCCCAGCATTTT.

The gene calls are TRBV10-2 and TRBJ1-2; D is perhaps TRBD1 (6 bases). CDR1 WSHSY and CDR2 SAAADI come from the germline V gene. The germline V and J ends were trimmed by 11 bases and 4 bases, with 11 bases remaining between them. The CDR3 is 11 amino acids. The DNA of the CDR3 is TGCGCCGCCCAGGGGATCTATGGCTACACCTTC. This translates into CAAQGIYGYTF.